Below, 25 T cell receptor beta chains from the same sample are listed, as sequenced in a study of blood T cell repertoires in COVID-19. The data were produced by immunoSEQ multiplex PCR, yet TCRdb's version contains in-frame clones alone and is incomplete. This table holds some 99,000 clones, around 80% found once. The sequencing sample was made of peripheral blood. Source of these receptors: a human donor in a cohort sampled during active or convalescent COVID-19.

This clone was found a few times. The chain employs TRBV6-4 and TRBJ1-6; TRBD1 might be the D (6 bases). The CDR3 extends over 14 amino acids. V lost 1 base to trimming and J lost 8 bases, with 9 bases between them. CDR1 is MRHNA, CDR2 SNTAGT, per germline. CDR3 in amino acids: CASSDWQGYSPLHF. The CDR3 DNA follows: TGTGCCAGCAGTGACTGGCAGGGGTATTCACCCCTCCACTTT.

This clone was detected a few times. This chain uses TRBV6-5 with TRBJ1-1, with D possibly TRBD1 on 5 matching bases. Germline CDR1 MNHEY, CDR2 SVGAGI. V shed 5 bases and J shed 4 bases, with 11 bases lying between them. This CDR3 comprises 13 residues. The CDR3 nucleotides read TGTGCCAGCAGTCTCCTTAGGGGCACTGAAGCTTTCTTT. It codes for CASSLLRGTEAFF.

The chain has TRBV6-1 and TRBJ2-5; a possible D gene is TRBD2 (5 bases). V lost 4 bases and J 1 base, leaving 16 bases between the germline ends. The CDR3 runs to 16 residues. The germline gives CDR1 MNHNS, CDR2 SASEGT. DNA of the CDR3: TGTGCCAGCAGTGGAGGGAAACAGACAATCCAAGAGACCCAGTACTTC. It encodes CASSGGKQTIQETQYF.

The V call is TRBV7-2, the J call TRBJ1-5, with D maybe TRBD1 (6 bases). CDR1 SGHTA and CDR2 FQGNSA come from the germline V gene. The CDR3 is made up of 16 amino acids. V was pared by 1 base and J by 3 bases, with 13 bases between. This chain's CDR3 is CASSLGFSGVNQPQHF. As DNA, the CDR3 is TGTGCCAGCAGCTTAGGGTTTTCAGGGGTCAATCAGCCCCAGCATTTT.

Details on this clone: In the same sample, other DNA sequences code for this CDR3. This rearrangement joins TRBV27 to TRBJ2-7; 8 nucleotides line up with TRBD1. This CDR3 comprises 14 residues. Per germline, CDR1 MNHEY and CDR2 SMNVEV (reference sequence). The V segment lost 9 bases and the J segment 4 bases; nucleotides outside the gene matches: 11. CDR3 nucleotides: TGTGCCAGGGATCCGGGGCAGGGGGCTTACGAGCAGTACTTC. Its protein is CARDPGQGAYEQYF.

In its sample, this clone was seen a few times. V and J are TRBV10-3 and TRBJ2-7, with 7 bases fitting TRBD2. This CDR3 spans 15 amino acids. CDR1 is ENHRY and CDR2 is SYGVKD in the germline V gene. The V and J ends lost 0 bases and 2 bases, in that order; junction bases with no gene match: 4. The CDR3 protein is CAISESSGGPYEQYF. The CDR3 DNA follows: TGTGCCATCAGTGAGTCTTCGGGGGGACCCTACGAGCAGTACTTC.

This clone was found a few times. The chain joins TRBV5-6 to TRBJ1-1; tentative D call: TRBD1 (5 bases). Between the trimmed V and J ends, which lost 2 bases and 3 bases, there was a span of 17 bases. The germline V gene encodes CDR1 SGHDT and CDR2 YYEEEE. CDR3 length equals 16 residues. The CDR3 sequence is CASSFGAVRLYTEAFF. The CDR3 DNA is TGTGCCAGCAGCTTTGGGGCAGTAAGGTTATACACTGAAGCTTTCTTT.

This sequence joins TRBV2 and TRBJ1-2; TRBD1 aligns across 9 bases. V shed 8 bases and J 4 bases; nucleotides not matched to a gene: 11. The CDR3 is 15 amino acids. Germline lookup yields CDR1 SNHLY and CDR2 FYNNEI. The CDR3 protein is CASSRDLTGGYGYTF. The CDR3 nucleotides are TGTGCCAGCTCTAGAGACCTGACAGGGGGCTATGGCTACACCTTC.

V and J are TRBV7-9 and TRBJ1-3; 8 bases match TRBD1. CDR3 length: 14 residues. Germline lookup yields CDR1 SEHNR and CDR2 FQNEAQ (reference sequence). V shed 6 bases, J shed 8 bases, and the junction held 9 bases outside the gene matches. CDR3 in amino acids: CASSQGDRGYTIYF. As DNA, the CDR3 is TGTGCCAGCAGTCAAGGAGACAGGGGATACACCATATATTTT.

At least ten counts were recorded for this clone. V gene TRBV9 combines with J gene TRBJ2-1, with D perhaps matching TRBD2 (6 bases). Germline loops: CDR1 SGDLS, CDR2 YYNGEE. The CDR3 has 15 amino acids. Trimming stripped 4 bases from V and 4 bases from J, with 15 bases between. CDR3 region: CASSPQTGLYNEQFF. Here the CDR3 DNA reads TGTGCCAGCAGCCCACAAACGGGACTTTACAATGAGCAGTTCTTC.

The chain is built from TRBV7-2 and TRBJ2-7; TRBD1 matches 8 bases. The germline V gene encodes CDR1 SGHTA and CDR2 FQGNSA. The V and J ends lost 3 bases and 3 bases, in that order; junction bases with no gene match: 1. CDR3 length: 13 residues. The CDR3 is CASSFGQGYEQYF. The CDR3 DNA reads as TGTGCCAGCAGCTTCGGACAGGGCTACGAGCAGTACTTC.

This chain links TRBV6-1 with TRBJ2-2, with 8 nucleotides matching TRBD1. Per the germline V gene, CDR1 is MNHNS and CDR2 is SASEGT. After removal of 6 bases from V and 4 bases from J, the junction contained 7 bases not matched to a gene. The CDR3 covers 15 residues. The CDR3 nucleotides are TGTGCCAGCAGAAAAGGACAGGGCGCCACCGGGGAGCTGTTTTTT. This gives the protein CASRKGQGATGELFF.

The chain joins TRBV13 to TRBJ2-5; 11 positions agree with TRBD2. Germline CDR1 is PRHDT and CDR2 is FYEKMQ (reference sequence). This CDR3 spans 17 amino acids. V shed 7 bases, J shed 1 base, and the junction held 11 bases outside the gene matches. The CDR3 nucleotides are TGTGCCAGCACCCTACGGATACTAGCGGGAGTCCAAGAGACCCAGTACTTC. It specifies CASTLRILAGVQETQYF. Full variable domain (rest looked up from reference TRBV13 and TRBJ2-5): AAGVIQSPRHLIKEKRETATLKCYPIPRHDTVYWYQQGPGQDPQFLISFYEKMQSDKGSIPDRFSAQQFSDYHSELNMSSLELGDSALYFCASTLRILAGVQETQYFGPGTRLLVL.

V usage is TRBV18 and J usage is TRBJ2-5; maybe TRBD2 (6 bases). V lost 5 bases and J lost 0, with 7 bases in between. This CDR3 comprises 13 residues. Germline CDR1 KGHSH, CDR2 LQKENI. The DNA of the CDR3 is TGTGCCAGCTCAGGCGGGAACCAAGAGACCCAGTACTTC. Translation gives CASSGGNQETQYF.

The chain couples TRBV10-3 to TRBJ1-2, with D possibly being TRBD1 (6 bases). Germline loops: CDR1 ENHRY, CDR2 SYGVKD. Trimming stripped 4 bases from V and 8 bases from J, with 20 bases between. The CDR3 has 15 amino acids. The CDR3 protein is CAISAFGGGARGYTF. The CDR3 nucleotides read TGTGCCATCAGTGCCTTCGGGGGGGGCGCTCGGGGCTACACCTTC.

This chain uses TRBV7-9 with TRBJ2-1, with 8 bases lining up with TRBD2. V shed 5 bases and J 6 bases; nucleotides not matched to a gene: 9. Germline V CDR1 and CDR2: SEHNR, FQNEAQ (reference sequence). CDR3 size: 15 residues. CDR3 in amino acids: CASSKGVAGTNEQFF. Here the CDR3 DNA reads TGTGCCAGCAGCAAGGGGGTAGCGGGGACCAATGAGCAGTTCTTC. Full variable domain (outside the CDR3, taken from reference TRBV7-9 and TRBJ2-1): DTGVSQNPRHKITKRGQNVTFRCDPISEHNRLYWYRQTLGQGPEFLTYFQNEAQLEKSRLLSDRFSAERPKGSFSTLEIQRTEQGDSAMYLCASSKGVAGTNEQFFGPGTRLTVL.

This clone is a singleton in its sample. The rearrangement joins TRBV3-1 (or the pseudogene TRBV3-2) to TRBJ2-1; D is ambiguous. The V gene lost 4 bases and the J gene lost 3 bases, with 7 bases spanning the gap. CDR3 length equals 13 residues. CDR1 and CDR2 (germline): LGHDT, YNNKEL (reference sequence). CDR3 in DNA: TGTGCCAGCAGCCCGAGTATCTACAATGAGCAGTTCTTC. Translation gives CASSPSIYNEQFF.

The gene calls are TRBV28 and TRBJ2-5; the match to TRBD2 covers 9 bases. The CDR3 extends over 18 amino acids. The V segment lost 5 bases and the J segment 4 bases; nucleotides outside the gene matches: 17. Germline V gene sequence: CDR1 MDHEN, CDR2 SYDVKM. The CDR3 sequence: CASSLFHVAGGVRETQYF. The CDR3 nucleotides are TGTGCCAGCAGTCTCTTTCATGTGGCGGGAGGGGTTCGAGAGACCCAGTACTTC.

The CDR3 DNA is TGTGCCAGTAGTCTCGCTTTTGGGGGCGGCTATGGCTACACCTTC. It is translated as CASSLAFGGGYGYTF. The chain uses TRBV19 and TRBJ1-2, with a possible D match to TRBD1 (6 bases). Looked up from germline, CDR1 is LNHDA and CDR2 is SQIVND (reference sequence). This CDR3 spans 15 amino acids. The V gene lost 5 bases and the J gene lost 4 bases, with 17 bases spanning the gap.

This sequence joins TRBV19 and TRBJ1-2; no clear D gene. V was pared by 0 bases and J by 5 bases, with 7 bases between. The CDR3 is 13 amino acids. Germline CDR1 and CDR2: LNHDA and SQIVND (reference sequence). The CDR3 sequence: CASSIDPLYGYTF. The DNA of the CDR3 is TGTGCCAGTAGTATAGATCCCTTATATGGCTACACCTTC.

The chain links TRBV12-3 or TRBV12-4 to TRBJ1-5; no firm D call. The CDR3 is 12 amino acids. Between the trimmed V and J ends, which lost 5 bases and 5 bases, there was a span of 7 bases. This CDR3 reads CASSRSDQPQHF. CDR3 DNA sequence: TGTGCCAGCAGTCGATCGGATCAGCCCCAGCATTTT.

V and J are TRBV2 and TRBJ1-2; D is undetermined. Trimming removed 2 bases from V and 8 bases from J, with 18 bases in between. The CDR3 loop spans 15 amino acids. The germline V gene has CDR1 SNHLY and CDR2 FYNNEI. CDR3 sequence: CASSEFGPLGRGYTF. The DNA of the CDR3 is TGTGCCAGCAGTGAATTCGGACCTCTCGGGAGAGGCTACACCTTC. Combining the CDR3 with reference TRBV2 and TRBJ1-2 gives the whole variable domain EPEVTQTPSHQVTQMGQEVILRCVPISNHLYFYWYRQILGQKVEFLVSFYNNEISEKSEIFDDQFSVERPDGSNFTLKIRSTKLEDSAMYFCASSEFGPLGRGYTFGSGTRLTVV.

The V and J genes are TRBV29-1 and TRBJ2-5, with TRBD2 matching over 11 bases. CDR1 and CDR2 from the germline V gene are SQVTM and ANQGSEA. Unmatched junction bases numbered 9, after V lost 3 bases and J lost 6 bases. This CDR3 has 15 residues. The CDR3 reads CSVDLAGGREKTQYF. CDR3 DNA: TGCAGCGTTGACTTAGCGGGGGGGCGTGAGAAGACCCAGTACTTC.

The V call is TRBV9, the J call TRBJ1-1, with 11 bases matching TRBD1. Germline CDR1 reads SGDLS; CDR2 reads YYNGEE. The trim removed 0 bases at V and 0 bases at J, leaving 7 bases unmatched. CDR3 length: 18 residues. In nucleotides, the CDR3 is TGTGCCAGCAGCGTAGGGACAGGGGGCTGGAACATGAACACTGAAGCTTTCTTT. This sequence encodes CASSVGTGGWNMNTEAFF. The full variable domain, in which reference TRBV9 and TRBJ1-1 provide the parts outside the CDR3, is DSGVTQTPKHLITATGQRVTLRCSPRSGDLSVYWYQQSLDQGLQFLIQYYNGEERAKGNILERFSAQQFPDLHSELNLSSLELGDSALYFCASSVGTGGWNMNTEAFFGQGTRLTVV.

This clone was seen a handful of times. The gene calls are TRBV27 and TRBJ2-1; 7 nucleotides match TRBD2. The CDR3 sequence is 16 residues long. The V and J ends lost 5 bases and 2 bases, in that order; junction bases with no gene match: 9. Germline-derived CDR1 and CDR2 are MNHEY and SMNVEV (reference sequence). CDR3 sequence (DNA): TGTGCCAGCAGTCTTAACGCCGGGACTACCTACAATGAGCAGTTCTTC. Translating gives CASSLNAGTTYNEQFF.